This T cell receptor (beta chain) was captured in a study of T cell changes during pregnancy in multiple sclerosis. Trimming shortened V by 0 bases and J by 1 base, and 17 bases separated the two germline ends. The germline CDR1 and CDR2 sequences are SGHKS and YYEKEE (reference sequence). The CDR3 sequence is 17 residues long. Method: immunoSEQ multiplex PCR; TCRdb's copy keeps in-frame clones and lacks some. Of fewer than 80,000 clones listed, 70% to 90% were seen once; the top ten hold over 0.8%. The genes are TRBV5-5 and TRBJ2-7; a weak D match, TRBD2 (5 bases). This receptor was identified in a female donor in good health, enrolled as a control in a pregnancy study. The material sequenced was peripheral blood, taken in the first trimester of pregnancy. CDR3 region: CASSLVLGLDTSYEQYF. CDR3 in DNA: TGTGCCAGCAGCTTGGTCCTCGGACTCGACACTTCCTACGAGCAGTACTTC.